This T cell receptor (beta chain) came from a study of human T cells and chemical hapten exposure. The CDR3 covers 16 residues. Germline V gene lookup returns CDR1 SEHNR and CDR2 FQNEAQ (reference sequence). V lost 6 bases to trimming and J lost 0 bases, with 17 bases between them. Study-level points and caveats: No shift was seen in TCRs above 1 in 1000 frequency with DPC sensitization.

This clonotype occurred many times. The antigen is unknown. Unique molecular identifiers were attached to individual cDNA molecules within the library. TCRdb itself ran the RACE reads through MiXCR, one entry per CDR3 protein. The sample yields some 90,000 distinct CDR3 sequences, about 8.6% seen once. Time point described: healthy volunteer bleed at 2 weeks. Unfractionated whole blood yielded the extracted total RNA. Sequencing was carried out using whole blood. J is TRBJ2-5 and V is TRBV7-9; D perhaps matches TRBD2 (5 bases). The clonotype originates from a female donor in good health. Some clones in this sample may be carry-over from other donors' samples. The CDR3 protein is CASSRGSTSYQETQYF. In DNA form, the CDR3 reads TGTGCCAGCAGTCGAGGGTCCACCTCGTACCAAGAGACCCAGTACTTC.